A few counts support the clone carrying this T cell receptor beta chain. This sample was included in a study of blood T cell repertoires in COVID-19. At the level of the study: Material from acute and convalescent COVID-19 was sourced from the United States, Italy and Spain. Nucleic acid was either cDNA or gDNA, and it came from T cells, B-cell-depleted T cells, or PBMCs.

Authors' analysis steps: How many nucleated cells were present was estimated from reference gene primer amplification. Profiling relied on immunoSEQ multiplex PCR, and the TCRdb table lists in-frame clones only, not all of them. The V and J calls and clone size were taken over from that table, and D and trimming were inferred from the DNA. The profile shows 65,000 to 75,000 clones, approximately 80% of them singletons. The CDR3 is made up of 16 amino acids. This clonotype was sampled from a human donor in a cohort sampled during active COVID-19. This rearrangement joins TRBV21-1 to TRBJ1-2; the D segment call TRBD1 is taken from the table without a DNA check. TRBV21-1 is reported as a pseudogene. The sequenced material came from peripheral blood. The CDR3 reads CASIVPGAGPNYGYTF. The CDR3, as DNA: TGTGCCAGCATCGTTCCTGGGGCAGGACCGAACTATGGCTACACCTTC.